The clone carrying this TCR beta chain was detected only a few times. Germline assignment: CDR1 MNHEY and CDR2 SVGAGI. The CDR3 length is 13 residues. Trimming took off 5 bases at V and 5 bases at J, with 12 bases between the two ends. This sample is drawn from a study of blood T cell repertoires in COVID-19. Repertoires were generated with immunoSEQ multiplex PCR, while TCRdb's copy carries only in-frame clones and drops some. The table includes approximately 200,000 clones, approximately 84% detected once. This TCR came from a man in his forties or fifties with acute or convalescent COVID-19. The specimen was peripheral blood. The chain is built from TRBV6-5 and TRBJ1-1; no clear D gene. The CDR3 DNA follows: TGTGCCAGCAGTAGCACTGCCCGGACTGAAGCTTTCTTT. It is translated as CASSSTARTEAFF.